These T cell receptor beta chains were read from a single sample in a study of OX40 agonist ivuxolimab in advanced cancers. Method: immunoSEQ multiplex PCR; TCRdb's copy keeps in-frame clones and lacks some. Of about 46,000 clones listed, about 80% are singletons. Specimen: CD4+ or CD8+ T cells sorted from blood, collected in a trial of the OX40 agonist ivuxolimab. These receptors all come from an adult with an advanced solid tumor such as melanoma, head and neck, liver or kidney cancer. Both conserved end residues are part of each CDR3. The D gene is left open where the match is weak. Clone size is not always given. Where it is, it says once, few, many or a class for expanded clones.

J	size	D	V	CDR3	DNA
TRBJ2-7	.	TRBD2	TRBV2	CASRRTSGIYEQYF	TGTGCCAGCAGAAGGACTAGCGGAATCTACGAGCAGTACTTC
TRBJ2-3	.	.	TRBV7-2	CASSLGLEGTQYF	TGTGCCAGCAGCTTAGGGCTTGAGGGTACGCAGTATTTT
TRBJ2-2	.	TRBD2	TRBV6-5	CASSYGLAGGTGELFF	TGTGCCAGCAGTTACGGACTAGCGGGAGGCACCGGGGAGCTGTTTTTT
TRBJ2-7	few	.	TRBV19	CASSISAAGGYEQYF	TGTGCCAGTAGTATATCGGCGGCAGGAGGGTACGAGCAGTACTTC
TRBJ1-1	.	.	TRBV18	CASSRPQGQAFF	TGTGCCAGCTCACGTCCTCAGGGCCAAGCTTTCTTT
TRBJ2-7	.	TRBD1	TRBV19	CASQGTGGAYQTYEQYF	TGTGCCAGTCAAGGGACAGGGGGAGCATACCAGACCTACGAGCAGTACTTC
TRBJ2-7	.	TRBD1	TRBV5-1	CASSFGTGFPYEQYF	TGCGCCAGCAGCTTTGGGACAGGGTTCCCCTACGAGCAGTACTTC
TRBJ1-2	medium-sized	TRBD1	TRBV7-2	CASSVGTGLQGGYTF	TGTGCCAGCAGCGTAGGGACAGGACTCCAAGGCGGCTACACCTTC
TRBJ1-1	.	.	TRBV6-5	CASNRRGPKNTEAFF	TGTGCCAGCAACCGGAGGGGCCCTAAGAACACTGAAGCTTTCTTT
TRBJ1-3	.	.	TRBV7-2	CASSLRTVSSGNTIYF	TGTGCCAGCAGCCTTAGGACAGTCTCGTCTGGAAACACCATATATTTT
TRBJ2-7	.	.	TRBV2	CASSLEAGLSSYEQYF	TGTGCCAGCAGTTTAGAGGCCGGGTTAAGCTCCTACGAGCAGTACTTC
TRBJ2-3	.	TRBD2	TRBV11-1	CAASGTSVPDTQYF	TGTGCAGCCTCGGGGACTAGCGTTCCAGATACGCAGTATTTT
TRBJ2-5	.	TRBD2	TRBV10-1	CASSPERDRETQYF	TGCGCCAGCAGCCCAGAGCGGGATAGGGAGACCCAGTACTTC
TRBJ2-1	few	.	TRBV9	CASSARLGNSYNEQFF	TGTGCCAGCAGCGCCCGCTTAGGGAACTCCTACAATGAGCAGTTCTTC
TRBJ2-2	.	TRBD2	TRBV18	CASSPSASGATGELFF	TGTGCCAGCTCACCATCGGCTAGCGGGGCCACCGGGGAGCTGTTTTTT
TRBJ2-3	few	.	TRBV7-2	CASSLRTSTDTQYF	TGTGCCAGCAGCTTGAGGACAAGCACAGATACGCAGTATTTT
TRBJ2-7	.	TRBD2	TRBV11-3	CASSRLAEGYEQYF	TGTGCCAGCAGCAGGCTAGCGGAGGGCTACGAGCAGTACTTC
TRBJ1-5	few	.	TRBV19	CASKGSGQGLNQPQHF	TGTGCCAGTAAGGGGTCAGGGCAGGGGCTCAATCAGCCCCAGCATTTT
TRBJ2-7	.	TRBD1	TRBV7-2	CASSLAPGQGGEQYF	TGTGCCAGCAGCTTAGCTCCCGGACAGGGTGGTGAGCAGTACTTC
TRBJ2-7	.	.	TRBV19	CASRDPRGSNEQYF	TGTGCCAGTAGGGACCCCCGGGGAAGTAACGAGCAGTACTTC
TRBJ2-7	.	.	TRBV18	CASSPRAAGDEQYF	TGTGCCAGCTCACCCCGTGCAGCAGGGGACGAGCAGTACTTC
TRBJ2-7	.	.	TRBV5-4	CASSTGTFYEQYF	TGTGCCAGCAGTACAGGGACGTTCTACGAGCAGTACTTC
TRBJ1-1	.	.	TRBV5-6	CASSLGQTNTEAFF	TGTGCCAGCAGCTTAGGTCAGACCAACACTGAAGCTTTCTTT
TRBJ1-3	.	.	TRBV14	CASSQAGGNTIYF	TGTGCCAGCAGCCAAGCCGGGGGAAACACCATATATTTT
TRBJ1-1	.	.	TRBV9	CASSVTPDRTNTEAFF	TGTGCCAGCAGCGTAACACCAGACAGAACGAACACTGAAGCTTTCTTT
TRBJ1-1	few	.	TRBV5-1	CASSDRLNTEAFF	TGCGCCAGCAGTGACAGGTTGAACACTGAAGCTTTCTTT
TRBJ2-7	few	TRBD1	TRBV6-5	CASSYDRGRIYEQYF	TGTGCCAGCAGTTACGACAGGGGGCGTATTTACGAGCAGTACTTC
TRBJ1-2	.	TRBD1	TRBV19	CASKPTGVNYGYTF	TGTGCCAGTAAACCGACAGGGGTCAACTATGGCTACACCTTC
TRBJ1-1	.	.	TRBV7-3	CASSRRADTEAFF	TGTGCCAGCAGCCGGCGGGCGGACACTGAAGCTTTCTTT
TRBJ1-1	once	.	TRBV6-6	CASSRGTGRVQAFF	TGTGCCAGCAGTCGCGGGACCGGGAGGGTCCAAGCTTTCTTT
TRBJ1-2	.	.	TRBV5-4	CASSLETGGVDGYTF	TGTGCCAGCAGTCTTGAGACGGGGGGGGTGGATGGCTACACCTTC
TRBJ1-3	.	TRBD1	TRBV7-2	CASSSDRAGNTIYF	TGTGCCAGCAGCTCGGACAGGGCAGGAAACACCATATATTTT
TRBJ2-1	.	TRBD2	TRBV15	CATSRLRLAGGNEQFF	TGTGCCACCAGCAGATTACGACTAGCGGGAGGCAATGAGCAGTTCTTC
TRBJ2-5	.	TRBD2	TRBV2	CASSDPGLAAFGAQYF	TGTGCCAGCAGCGACCCGGGACTAGCGGCCTTTGGGGCCCAGTACTTC
TRBJ2-7	.	TRBD2	TRBV19	CASMGLAGPYEQYF	TGTGCCAGTATGGGACTAGCGGGCCCCTACGAGCAGTACTTC
TRBJ2-3	.	.	TRBV19	CASGASATSTDTQYF	TGTGCCAGTGGAGCTAGCGCGACTAGCACAGATACGCAGTATTTT
TRBJ1-2	.	TRBD1	TRBV10-2	CASRPGTDYGYTF	TGCGCCAGCAGGCCCGGGACAGACTATGGCTACACCTTC
TRBJ2-5	.	.	TRBV7-2	CASSLQETQYF	TGTGCCAGCAGCCTCCAGGAGACCCAGTACTTC
TRBJ2-7	.	TRBD2	TRBV6-6	CASRTSGGVREQYF	TGTGCCAGCAGGACTAGCGGGGGGGTTCGCGAGCAGTACTTC
TRBJ2-1	.	TRBD2	TRBV5-6	CASSLSLGLAGNEQFF	TGTGCCAGCAGCTTGAGTCTGGGACTAGCGGGTAATGAGCAGTTCTTC
TRBJ2-1	.	.	TRBV11-3	CASSLVRAAGGQFF	TGTGCCAGCAGCTTAGTTAGGGCCGCCGGGGGGCAGTTCTTC
TRBJ2-6	.	.	TRBV4-1	CASSQVTGSSGANVLTF	TGCGCCAGCAGCCAAGTGACAGGTAGCTCTGGGGCCAACGTCCTGACTTTC
TRBJ2-1	.	TRBD2	TRBV18	CASSPRLAVNEQFF	TGTGCCAGCTCACCGCGACTAGCGGTGAATGAGCAGTTCTTC
TRBJ2-1	.	TRBD1	TRBV29-1	CSGSTGGASYNEQFF	TGCAGCGGTTCGACAGGGGGCGCATCCTACAATGAGCAGTTCTTC
TRBJ2-4	.	.	TRBV19	CASRASAGNIQYF	TGTGCCAGTAGGGCGAGCGCCGGGAACATTCAGTACTTC
TRBJ1-1	.	TRBD1	TRBV11-2	CASSSTGGMNTEAFF	TGTGCCAGCAGCTCGACAGGGGGCATGAACACTGAAGCTTTCTTT
TRBJ2-5	.	.	TRBV29-1	CSVEGRRETQYF	TGCAGCGTTGAGGGTCGTAGGGAGACCCAGTACTTC
TRBJ1-1	.	.	TRBV28	CASSLLRLGVTFF	TGTGCCAGCAGTTTATTGAGGCTTGGGGTTACTTTCTTT
TRBJ2-5	.	.	TRBV7-6	CASSLESGGAGQETQYF	TGTGCCAGCAGCTTAGAATCGGGGGGCGCAGGGCAAGAGACCCAGTACTTC
TRBJ1-4	.	.	TRBV7-2	CASSLARATNEKLFF	TGTGCCAGCAGCTTAGCGAGGGCAACTAATGAAAAACTGTTTTTT
TRBJ1-5	.	.	TRBV11-2	CASSAGGSNQPQHF	TGTGCCAGCAGCGCGGGGGGTAGCAATCAGCCCCAGCATTTT
TRBJ2-7	once	.	TRBV19	CASSVRDTIYEQYF	TGTGCCAGTAGTGTCCGGGACACAATCTACGAGCAGTACTTC
TRBJ1-2	.	TRBD1	TRBV28	CASRPGQGRHYGYTF	TGTGCCAGCAGACCGGGACAGGGGAGGCACTATGGCTACACCTTC